These 14 T cell receptor beta chains were sequenced from one sample in a study of PD-L1 blockade in urothelial cancer. The sample's time point: peripheral blood 6 weeks after treatment start. Some clones are missing from TCRdb's copy, which holds only in-frame ones; the method was immunoSEQ multiplex PCR. This table has 65,000 to 85,000 clones, approximately 90% appearing once. The sequenced sample was PBMCs, obtained around atezolizumab (anti-PD-L1) treatment. These receptors all come from an elderly woman with urothelial cancer.

This rearrangement joins TRBV9 to TRBJ2-3, with TRBD2 matching over 8 bases. There are 15 residues in the CDR3. The trim removed 0 bases at V and 4 bases at J, leaving 4 bases unmatched. The germline V gene encodes CDR1 SGDLS and CDR2 YYNGEE. CDR3 protein: CASSVGLASADTQYF. The DNA for the CDR3 is TGTGCCAGCAGCGTAGGACTAGCGAGCGCAGATACGCAGTATTTT.

This chain connects TRBV9 to TRBJ2-3; 10 bases line up with TRBD1. The V and J ends lost 0 bases and 1 base, in that order; junction bases with no gene match: 5. Germline V lookup: CDR1 SGDLS, CDR2 YYNGEE. The CDR3 loop spans 17 amino acids. CDR3 in DNA: TGTGCCAGCAGCGTAGCGGCCGGGACAGGGGGCACAGATACGCAGTATTTT. Protein: CASSVAAGTGGTDTQYF. Drawing the rest from reference TRBV9 and TRBJ2-3, the complete variable domain is DSGVTQTPKHLITATGQRVTLRCSPRSGDLSVYWYQQSLDQGLQFLIQYYNGEERAKGNILERFSAQQFPDLHSELNLSSLELGDSALYFCASSVAAGTGGTDTQYFGPGTRLTVL.

This clone was observed once. The chain couples TRBV10-3 to TRBJ2-6, with D perhaps matching TRBD1 (5 bases). The V end was cut by 4 bases, the J end by 3 bases, with 10 bases between. This CDR3 is built from 15 residues. Germline CDR1 is ENHRY and CDR2 is SYGVKD. CDR3 coding DNA: TGTGCCATCAGTGCAGAAGGGGTTGGGGCCAACGTCCTGACTTTC. Translated, it gives CAISAEGVGANVLTF.

The V gene is TRBV5-4, the J gene TRBJ1-1; 7 bases line up with TRBD1. CDR1 is SGHNT and CDR2 is YYREEE in the germline V gene (reference sequence). This CDR3 has 15 residues. J gave up 1 base and V 0 bases, and 3 bases lay outside the gene matches. CDR3 protein: CASSLGGTANTEAFF. DNA for the CDR3: TGTGCCAGCAGCTTGGGGGGGACAGCGAACACTGAAGCTTTCTTT.

The V gene is TRBV29-1, the J gene TRBJ2-7; 7 bases are a match to TRBD1. Germline CDR1 and CDR2: SQVTM and ANQGSEA. This CDR3 region has 12 residues. After removal of 7 bases from V and 7 bases from J, the junction contained 10 bases not matched to a gene. CDR3 sequence: CSARGQSLEQYF. In DNA, the CDR3 is TGCAGCGCCCGGGGACAGAGTTTAGAGCAGTACTTC.

This clone was counted once. The CDR3 DNA sequence: TGTGCCAGTAAATCCAAGACAGGGCCCAGCACCGGGGAGCTGTTTTTT. Translated: CASKSKTGPSTGELFF. V is TRBV19 and J is TRBJ2-2; TRBD1 matches at 7 bases. The CDR3 runs 16 residues. Germline V gives CDR1 LNHDA, CDR2 SQIVND (reference sequence). V lost 7 bases to trimming and J lost 4 bases; unmatched junction nucleotides: 12. The complete variable domain, with remaining parts taken from reference TRBV19 and TRBJ2-2, reads DGGITQSPKYLFRKEGQNVTLSCEQNLNHDAMYWYRQDPGQGLRLIYYSQIVNDFQKGDIAEGYSVSREKKESFPLTVTSAQKNPTAFYLCASKSKTGPSTGELFFGEGSRLTVL.

The V call is TRBV5-5, the J call TRBJ2-1; 12 nucleotides align to TRBD2. V trimming: 4 bases; J trimming: 7 bases; junction bases outside the gene matches: 6. The CDR3 covers 15 residues. Looked up from germline, CDR1 is SGHKS and CDR2 is YYEKEE (reference sequence). CDR3 amino acids: CASSMTSGSINEQFF. In DNA, the CDR3 is TGTGCCAGCAGCATGACTAGCGGGAGTATTAATGAGCAGTTCTTC.

The chain recombines TRBV9 with TRBJ2-7; D is perhaps TRBD1 (5 bases). V lost 4 bases to trimming and J lost 4 bases, with 12 bases between them. This CDR3 is 13 amino acids long. Per the germline V gene, CDR1 is SGDLS and CDR2 is YYNGEE. Written as DNA, the CDR3 is TGTGCCAGCAGCAAAGGTACAGGTTACGAGCAGTACTTC. This encodes CASSKGTGYEQYF.

This CDR3 reads CASSPRTSSNEQYF. CDR3 nucleotides: TGTGCCAGCAGCCCCCGGACTAGCAGTAACGAGCAGTACTTC. The genes are TRBV6-5 and TRBJ2-7; 8 bases are shared with TRBD2. Germline CDR1 reads MNHEY; CDR2 reads SVGAGI. CDR3 length equals 14 residues. The ends lost 6 bases at V and 5 bases at J; junction bases unmatched: 9.

The rearrangement joins TRBV7-3 to TRBJ2-2; D is undetermined. The CDR3 is 15 amino acids. Germline-derived CDR1 and CDR2 are SGHTA and FQGTGA. V was shortened by 5 bases and J by 1 base, with 11 bases between the two germline ends. This chain's CDR3 is CASSHNSGNTGELFF. Written as DNA, the CDR3 is TGTGCCAGCAGCCACAACTCAGGGAACACCGGGGAGCTGTTTTTT. The full variable domain, in which reference TRBV7-3 and TRBJ2-2 provide the parts outside the CDR3, is GAGVSQTPSNKVTEKGKYVELRCDPISGHTALYWYRQSLGQGPEFLIYFQGTGAADDSGLPNDRFFAVRPEGSVSTLKIQRTERGDSAVYLCASSHNSGNTGELFFGEGSRLTVL.

Here the CDR3 reads CASSLGDYTDTQYF. Written as DNA, the CDR3 is TGTGCCAGCAGCCTAGGGGACTACACAGATACGCAGTATTTT. V and J are TRBV5-4 and TRBJ2-3, with 7 nucleotides matching TRBD2. The CDR3 spans 14 residues. V was pared by 4 bases and J by 2 bases, with 4 bases of the junction left unmatched. Germline loops: CDR1 SGHNT, CDR2 YYREEE (reference sequence).

CDR3: CATALTTNYGYTF. The CDR3 DNA reads as TGTGCCACCGCTCTGACAACTAACTATGGCTACACCTTC. This chain joins TRBV15 and TRBJ1-2; D is unclear. This CDR3 has 13 residues. The V gene lost 8 bases and the J gene lost 0 bases, with 10 bases spanning the gap. Germline V gene data show CDR1 as LNHNV and CDR2 as YYDKDF (reference sequence).

CDR3 protein: CASSLRRGSSSADTQYF. In DNA form, the CDR3 reads TGTGCCAGCAGCTTAAGGCGCGGGAGTTCCTCGGCAGATACGCAGTATTTT. The gene calls are TRBV7-2 and TRBJ2-3, with 7 bases identical to TRBD2. Germline lookup yields CDR1 SGHTA and CDR2 FQGNSA. This CDR3 region has 17 residues. V shed 2 bases and J 4 bases; nucleotides not matched to a gene: 12.

V usage is TRBV28 and J usage is TRBJ2-5; the D gene is possibly TRBD2 (5 bases). CDR1 MDHEN and CDR2 SYDVKM come from the germline V gene. The CDR3 loop spans 13 amino acids. The germline V and J ends were trimmed by 6 bases and 5 bases, with 13 bases remaining between them. CDR3 sequence reads: CASREHSGETQYF. CDR3 nucleotide sequence: TGTGCCAGCAGGGAGCATTCGGGGGAGACCCAGTACTTC.